These 22 T cell receptor beta chains originate from one sample sequenced in a study of breast tumors, draining lymph nodes, adjacent tissues. A single record per CDR3 protein comes from TCRdb applying MiXCR to the multiplex PCR reads. The table includes about 66,000 distinct CDR3 sequences, 40% to 45% detected once. Input material: breast tumor tissue. The receptors were gathered from a female donor with breast cancer. Some clones in this sample may be carry-over from other donors' samples.

This clonotype was counted a few times. This may be a read error, as it is one base from a much larger clone. The CDR3: CASSLGTGTVYEQHF. The DNA of the CDR3 is TGTGCTAGCAGCTTAGGGACAGGGACAGTCTACGAGCAGCACTTC. The V gene is TRBV7-7, the J gene TRBJ2-7; 9 bases line up with TRBD1. CDR1 is SSHAT and CDR2 is FNYEAQ in the germline V gene (reference sequence). The CDR3 runs 15 residues.

As for this clonotype: This sequence may be a read error, since a much larger clone differs from it by one base. The CDR3 region is CARSYNVGSYEQYF. DNA of the CDR3: TGTGCCAGAAGTTATAACGTCGGATCCTACGAGCAGTACTTC. The chain combines TRBV6-5 with TRBJ2-7; unclear D gene. The CDR3 covers 14 residues. Germline V gene lookup returns CDR1 MNHEY and CDR2 SVGAGI.

The chain is built from TRBV25-1 and TRBJ2-5, with D perhaps assigned TRBD1 or TRBD2 (6 bases each). The V end was cut by 4 bases, the J end by 2 bases, with 14 bases between. Germline assignment: CDR1 MGHDK and CDR2 SYGVNS. CDR3 size: 15 residues. The CDR3 loop is CASSAGAPLQETQYF. The CDR3 coding sequence is TGTGCCAGCAGTGCGGGGGCCCCGTTACAAGAGACCCAGTACTTC. Full variable domain (missing parts from reference TRBV25-1 and TRBJ2-5): EADIYQTPRYLVIGTGKKITLECSQTMGHDKMYWYQQDPGMELHLIHYSYGVNSTEKGDLSSESTVSRIRTEHFPLTLESARPSHTSQYLCASSAGAPLQETQYFGPGTRLLVL.

Concerning this clonotype: The junction departs from germline at one end; a sequencing error may be responsible. V and J are TRBV10-3 and TRBJ1-1, with TRBD1 matching 8 bases. Looked up from germline, CDR1 is ENHRY and CDR2 is SYGVKD. This CDR3 spans 15 amino acids. The chain's CDR3 is CASSYSGQGNTEALF. CDR3 DNA sequence: TGTGCCAGCAGTTACTCAGGACAGGGAAACACTGAAGCTCTCTTT.

Of note for this clonotype: The junction differs from germline at one of its ends, possibly a read error. Written as DNA, the CDR3 is TGTGTCAGCGGGGAGGGACAGCTAACTAGCACAGATACGCAGTATTTT. It encodes CVSGEGQLTSTDTQYF. V usage is TRBV2 and J usage is TRBJ2-3, with D tentatively TRBD1 or TRBD2 (7 bases each). The germline V gene has CDR1 SNHLY and CDR2 FYNNEI. This CDR3 has 16 amino acids.

Comments on this clonotype: One end of the junction fails to match germline, which may point to a read error. This chain connects TRBV7-9 to TRBJ2-5; D is possibly TRBD2 (5 bases). CDR3 length: 13 residues. The germline gives CDR1 SEHNR, CDR2 FQNEAQ (reference sequence). The chain's CDR3 is CASSIAFTETQYF. CDR3 nucleotide sequence: TGTGCCAGCAGCATAGCGTTCACAGAGACTCAGTACTTC.

This clonotype came up many times. This sequence joins TRBV30 and TRBJ1-2; 9 nucleotides match TRBD1. The CDR3 extends over 13 amino acids. V lost 3 bases to trimming and J lost 7 bases; unmatched junction nucleotides: 6. CDR1 is GTSNPN and CDR2 is SVGIG in the germline V gene (reference sequence). The DNA for the CDR3 is TGTGCCTGGAGCACGGACAGGGGTAGTGGCTACACCTTC. Amino acid sequence: CAWSTDRGSGYTF. Together with reference TRBV30 and TRBJ1-2, the CDR3 gives the full variable domain: SQTIHQWPATLVQPVGSPLSLECTVEGTSNPNLYWYRQAAGRGLQLLFYSVGIGQISSEVPQNLSASRPQDRQFILSSKKLLLSDSGFYLCAWSTDRGSGYTFGSGTRLTVV.

As regards this clonotype: This may stem from a read error, because a much larger clone lies one nucleotide away. The chain combines TRBV6-5 with TRBJ2-7, with D perhaps TRBD2 (7 bases). This CDR3 is 15 amino acids long. With 6 bases removed from V and 7 bases from J, the gap between germline ends came to 22 bases. CDR1 and CDR2 from the germline V gene are MNHEY and SVGAGI. The CDR3 nucleotides read TGTGCCAGCAGGCATTTTTTGGGGGGGGCAGGGGAGCAGTACTTC. Translated: CASRHFLGGAGEQYF.

The chain's CDR3 is CASSATGEETQYF. The CDR3 DNA sequence: TGTGCCAGCTCTGCGACAGGGGAAGAGACCCAGTACTTC. The rearrangement uses TRBV12-3 or TRBV12-4 and TRBJ2-5; TRBD1 aligns across 8 bases. The CDR3 is 13 amino acids. J gave up 3 bases and V 8 bases, and 5 bases lay outside the gene matches.

This clonotype was found many times. The chain joins TRBV6-6 to TRBJ2-1, with TRBD2 matching over 10 bases. V was pared by 6 bases and J by 10 bases, with 15 bases of the junction left unmatched. In germline, CDR1 is MNHNY, CDR2 SVGAGI (reference sequence). The CDR3 consists of 16 residues. The CDR3 region has the DNA TGTGCCAGCAGAGTCTTGAGCGGGAGGGTTAAGGGGGAGCAGTTCTTC. It translates to CASRVLSGRVKGEQFF.

This clonotype came up many times. The rearrangement links TRBV6-2 or TRBV6-3 to TRBJ2-3; D is possibly TRBD1 or TRBD2 (6 bases each). Per germline, CDR1 MNHEY and CDR2 SVGEGT. V dropped 0 bases and J dropped 1 base, with 8 bases sitting between them. The CDR3 is made up of 15 amino acids. CDR3 sequence: CASSYSGGRTDTQYF. CDR3 nucleotides: TGTGCCAGCAGTTACTCGGGGGGCCGCACAGATACGCAGTATTTT.

About this clonotype itself: Just one base apart from a much larger clone, this may be a read error. The V gene is TRBV3-1, the J gene TRBJ2-7; D ambiguous. Germline CDR1 and CDR2: LGHDT and YNNKEL (reference sequence). The CDR3 sequence is 14 residues long. This chain's CDR3 is CPSSLRLSVYEQYF. CDR3 nucleotide sequence: TGTCCCAGCAGCCTGCGATTGAGTGTATACGAGCAGTACTTC.

This sequence joins TRBV7-9 and TRBJ1-4; possible D gene TRBD1, 5 bases. The CDR3 runs to 14 residues. CDR1 and CDR2 (germline): SEHNR, FQNEAQ (reference sequence). Trimming removed 6 bases from V and 8 bases from J, with 16 bases in between. CDR3 bases: TGTGCCAGCAGACCACCTGGGGCGTGGGAAAAACTGTTTTTT. Translating it yields CASRPPGAWEKLFF.

In this sample, this clonotype turned up many times. The chain couples TRBV19 to TRBJ1-6, with D perhaps TRBD1 (5 bases). The germline CDR1 and CDR2 sequences are LNHDA and SQIVND (reference sequence). Trimming stripped 3 bases from V and 8 bases from J, with 20 bases between. The CDR3 spans 17 residues. CDR3 in DNA: TGTGCCAGTAGTATTTTAGGTGGGGCAGGCGAGCATTCACCCCTCCACTTT. Its translation is CASSILGGAGEHSPLHF. Filled out from reference TRBV19 and TRBJ1-6, the complete variable domain reads DGGITQSPKYLFRKEGQNVTLSCEQNLNHDAMYWYRQDPGQGLRLIYYSQIVNDFQKGDIAEGYSVSREKKESFPLTVTSAQKNPTAFYLCASSILGGAGEHSPLHFGNGTRLTVT.

The chain is built from TRBV10-1 and TRBJ1-1, with D possibly matching TRBD1 (6 bases). CDR3 size: 14 residues. V shed 5 bases and J shed 11 bases, with 21 bases lying between them. CDR1 and CDR2 from the germline V gene are WNHNN and SYGVQD (reference sequence). CDR3 DNA: TGCGCCAGCAGTTCTCAAACAACCGGGACACTGGCTTTCTTT. Translated, it gives CASSSQTTGTLAFF.

This clonotype was picked up many times. V is TRBV3-1 and J is TRBJ1-2; TRBD1 matches at 12 bases. There are 16 residues in the CDR3. V dropped 4 bases and J dropped 3; count of bases not matched to a gene: 6. Germline CDR1 LGHDT, CDR2 YNNKEL (reference sequence). CDR3: CASSPGGTGGDYGYTF. The CDR3 nucleotides are TGTGCCAGCAGCCCGGGAGGGACAGGGGGCGACTATGGCTACACCTTC.

About this clonotype itself: One base away lies a much larger clone, so this may be a sequencing read error. The J gene is TRBJ1-2, the V gene TRBV5-5; tentative D call: TRBD1 (5 bases). In germline, CDR1 is SGHKS, CDR2 YYEKEE (reference sequence). The V end lost 6 bases, the J end lost 4 bases, and 13 bases lay between the germline ends. The CDR3 has 13 amino acids. CDR3 coding DNA: TGTGCCAGCACCAAAGGGGTAACCTATGGCTACACCTTC. Protein: CASTKGVTYGYTF.

This clonotype turned up a few times. This may stem from a read error, because a much larger clone lies one nucleotide away. This rearrangement joins TRBV5-6 to TRBJ1-2; D ambiguous. The germline V and J ends were trimmed by 4 bases and 5 bases, with 15 bases remaining between them. CDR1 and CDR2 from the germline V gene are SGHDT and YYEEEE. The CDR3 spans 14 residues. The CDR3 sequence: CASSMAGIGYGYTF. The CDR3 region has the DNA TGTGCCAGCAGCATGGCGGGAATAGGATATGGCTACACCTTC.

This clonotype counts as medium-sized (0.01 to 0.1%). The chain has TRBV15 and TRBJ2-6; D gene uncertain. The CDR3 totals 15 residues. Trimming pared 5 bases from V and 1 base from J, leaving 9 bases between. CDR1 is LNHNV, CDR2 YYDKDF, per germline (reference sequence). In nucleotides, the CDR3 is TGTGCCACCAGCTCCCCCCGGTCTGGGGCCAACGTCCTGACTTTC. Amino acids: CATSSPRSGANVLTF.

This clonotype was seen many times. The chain links TRBV20-1 to TRBJ2-7; D unresolved. Germline V gene lookup returns CDR1 DFQATT and CDR2 SNEGSKA (reference sequence). The CDR3 consists of 12 residues. V gave up 7 bases and J gave up 3 bases, with 13 bases separating them. CDR3 sequence: CSVPSTRYEQYF. The CDR3 DNA is TGCAGTGTCCCTTCGACTCGCTACGAGCAGTACTTC.

On this clonotype itself: A junction end diverges from the germline sequence, so it may reflect a read error. J is TRBJ2-2 and V is TRBV15, with D possibly TRBD2 on 7 matching bases. The J call is doubtful: the DNA matches TRBJ2-1 better. Germline V gene lookup returns CDR1 LNHNV and CDR2 YYDKDF (reference sequence). The CDR3 contains 15 residues. The CDR3 nucleotides read TGTGCCACCAGCTTAGGGGGGACTACCTACGATGAGCAGTTCTTC. Translated, it gives CATSLGGTTYDEQFF.

There are many counts of this clonotype. The gene calls are TRBV6-2 or TRBV6-3 and TRBJ1-5; D not resolved. The CDR3 extends over 12 amino acids. From germline, CDR1 is MNHEY and CDR2 SVGEGT. V lost 4 bases and J lost 5, with 6 bases in between. The CDR3 spells CASSWGYQPQHF. DNA of the CDR3: TGTGCCAGCAGTTGGGGTTATCAGCCCCAGCATTTT.